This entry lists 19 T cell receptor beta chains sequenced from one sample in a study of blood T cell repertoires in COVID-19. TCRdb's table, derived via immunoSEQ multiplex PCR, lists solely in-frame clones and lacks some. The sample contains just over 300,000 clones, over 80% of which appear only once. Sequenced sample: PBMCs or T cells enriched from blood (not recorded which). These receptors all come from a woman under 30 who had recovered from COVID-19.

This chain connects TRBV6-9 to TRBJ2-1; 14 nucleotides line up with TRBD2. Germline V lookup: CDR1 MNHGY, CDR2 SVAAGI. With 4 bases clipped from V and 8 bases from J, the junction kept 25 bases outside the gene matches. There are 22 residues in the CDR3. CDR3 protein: CASSSCHTGTSGGPLELDEQFF. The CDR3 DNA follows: TGTGCCAGCAGTTCCTGTCACACCGGGACTAGCGGGGGCCCACTAGAGTTGGATGAGCAGTTCTTC.

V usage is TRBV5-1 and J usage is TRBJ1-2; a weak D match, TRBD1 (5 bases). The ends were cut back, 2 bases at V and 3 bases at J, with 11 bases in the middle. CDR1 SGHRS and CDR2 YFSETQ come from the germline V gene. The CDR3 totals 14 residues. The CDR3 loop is CASSLSQGDYGYTF. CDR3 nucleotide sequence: TGCGCCAGCAGCTTATCCCAAGGGGACTATGGCTACACCTTC.

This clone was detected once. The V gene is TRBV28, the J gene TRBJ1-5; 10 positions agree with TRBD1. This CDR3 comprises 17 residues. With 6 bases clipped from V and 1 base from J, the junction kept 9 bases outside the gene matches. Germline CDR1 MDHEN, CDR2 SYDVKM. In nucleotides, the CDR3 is TGTGCCAGCAGACACCCCTGGACAGGGGGAAGCAATCAGCCCCAGCATTTT. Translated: CASRHPWTGGSNQPQHF.

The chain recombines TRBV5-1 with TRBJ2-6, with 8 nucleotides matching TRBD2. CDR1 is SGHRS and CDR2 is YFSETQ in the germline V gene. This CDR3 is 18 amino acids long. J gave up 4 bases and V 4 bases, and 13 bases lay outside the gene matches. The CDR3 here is CASSPETSAVRGANVLTF. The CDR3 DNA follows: TGCGCCAGCAGCCCTGAGACTAGCGCGGTTCGAGGGGCCAACGTCCTGACTTTC. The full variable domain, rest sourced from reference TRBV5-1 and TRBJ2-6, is KAGVTQTPRYLIKTRGQQVTLSCSPISGHRSVSWYQQTPGQGLQFLFEYFSETQRNKGNFPGRFSGRQFSNSRSEMNVSTLELGDSALYLCASSPETSAVRGANVLTFGAGSRLTVL.

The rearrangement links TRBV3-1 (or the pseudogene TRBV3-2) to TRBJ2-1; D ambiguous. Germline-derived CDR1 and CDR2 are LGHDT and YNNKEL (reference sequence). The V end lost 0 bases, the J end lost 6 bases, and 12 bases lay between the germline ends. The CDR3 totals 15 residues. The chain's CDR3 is CASSQDPVRSNEQFF. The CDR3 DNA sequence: TGTGCCAGCAGCCAAGACCCGGTCCGTTCCAATGAGCAGTTCTTC.

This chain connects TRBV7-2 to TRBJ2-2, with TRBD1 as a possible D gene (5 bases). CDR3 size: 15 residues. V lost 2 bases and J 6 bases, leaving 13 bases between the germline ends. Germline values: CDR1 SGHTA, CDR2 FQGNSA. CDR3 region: CASSLRWGPAGELFF. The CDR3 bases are TGTGCCAGCAGCTTAAGGTGGGGCCCCGCCGGGGAGCTGTTTTTT.

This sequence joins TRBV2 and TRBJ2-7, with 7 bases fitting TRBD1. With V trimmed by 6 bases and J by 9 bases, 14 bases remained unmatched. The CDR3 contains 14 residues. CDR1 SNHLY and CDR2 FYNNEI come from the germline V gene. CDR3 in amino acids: CASSLQGPSSGQYF. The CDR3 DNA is TGTGCCAGCAGCCTACAGGGGCCCAGCTCTGGGCAGTACTTC.

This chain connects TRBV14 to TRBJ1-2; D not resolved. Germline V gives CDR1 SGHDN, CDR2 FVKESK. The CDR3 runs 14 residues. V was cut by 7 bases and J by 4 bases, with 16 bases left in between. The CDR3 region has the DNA TGTGCCAGCACTGCGTTTTTAGAGGCCTATGGCTACACCTTC. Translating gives CASTAFLEAYGYTF.

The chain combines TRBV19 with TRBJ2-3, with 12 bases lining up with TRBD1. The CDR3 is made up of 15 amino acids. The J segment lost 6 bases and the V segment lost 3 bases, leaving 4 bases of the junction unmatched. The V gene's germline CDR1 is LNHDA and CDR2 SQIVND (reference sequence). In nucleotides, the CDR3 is TGTGCCAGTAGTATTGGGGACAGGGGGCGTGATACGCAGTATTTT. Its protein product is CASSIGDRGRDTQYF.

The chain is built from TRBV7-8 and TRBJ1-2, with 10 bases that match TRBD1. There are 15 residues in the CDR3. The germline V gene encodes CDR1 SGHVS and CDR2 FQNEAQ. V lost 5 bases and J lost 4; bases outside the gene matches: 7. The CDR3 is CASSQLGTGAYGYTF. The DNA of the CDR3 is TGTGCCAGCAGCCAACTTGGGACAGGGGCCTATGGCTACACCTTC.

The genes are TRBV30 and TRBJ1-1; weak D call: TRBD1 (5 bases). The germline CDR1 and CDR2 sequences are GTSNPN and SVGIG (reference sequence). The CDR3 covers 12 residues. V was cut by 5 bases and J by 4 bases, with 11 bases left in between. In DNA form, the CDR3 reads TGTGCCTGGGGCAGGAGGGGCACTGAAGCTTTCTTT. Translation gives CAWGRRGTEAFF. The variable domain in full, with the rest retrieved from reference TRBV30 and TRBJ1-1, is SQTIHQWPATLVQPVGSPLSLECTVEGTSNPNLYWYRQAAGRGLQLLFYSVGIGQISSEVPQNLSASRPQDRQFILSSKKLLLSDSGFYLCAWGRRGTEAFFGQGTRLTVV.

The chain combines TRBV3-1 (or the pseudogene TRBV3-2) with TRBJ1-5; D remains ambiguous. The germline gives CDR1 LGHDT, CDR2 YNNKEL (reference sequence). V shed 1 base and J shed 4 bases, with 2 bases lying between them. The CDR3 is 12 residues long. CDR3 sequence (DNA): TGTGCCAGCAGCCAAGCGAATCAGCCCCAGCATTTT. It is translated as CASSQANQPQHF.

CDR3 region: CASSYSGFGGEKLFF. For the CDR3, the DNA is TGTGCCAGCAGTTACTCGGGGTTCGGAGGTGAAAAACTGTTTTTT. This chain joins TRBV6-2 or TRBV6-3 and TRBJ1-4; D is unclear. Germline CDR1 and CDR2: MNHEY and SVGEGT. Trimming took 0 bases from V and 7 from J, leaving 12 bases between them. This CDR3 region has 15 residues.

This CDR3 reads CASRGEVWGYTF. As DNA, the CDR3 is TGTGCCAGCAGAGGGGAGGTTTGGGGCTACACCTTC. This chain connects TRBV27 to TRBJ1-2; D possibly corresponds to TRBD1 (5 bases). The CDR3 has 12 amino acids. Per the germline V gene, CDR1 is MNHEY and CDR2 is SMNVEV (reference sequence). The V and J ends lost 6 bases and 8 bases respectively, with 13 bases between them.

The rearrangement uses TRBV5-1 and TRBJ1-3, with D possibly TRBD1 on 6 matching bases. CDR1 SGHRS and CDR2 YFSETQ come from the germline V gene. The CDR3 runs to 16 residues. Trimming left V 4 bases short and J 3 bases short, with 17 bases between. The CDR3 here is CASSPAPTGSGNTIYF. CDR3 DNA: TGCGCCAGCAGCCCGGCTCCCACAGGGAGTGGAAACACCATATATTTT.

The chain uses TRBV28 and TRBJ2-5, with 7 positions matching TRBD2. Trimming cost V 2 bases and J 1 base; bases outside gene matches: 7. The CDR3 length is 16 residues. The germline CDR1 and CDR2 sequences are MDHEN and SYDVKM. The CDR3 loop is CASSLERGPPQETQYF. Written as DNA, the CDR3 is TGTGCCAGCAGTTTAGAGCGGGGCCCCCCCCAAGAGACCCAGTACTTC. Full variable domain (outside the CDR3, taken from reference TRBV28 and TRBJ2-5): DVKVTQSSRYLVKRTGEKVFLECVQDMDHENMFWYRQDPGLGLRLIYFSYDVKMKEKGDIPEGYSVSREKKERFSLILESASTNQTSMYLCASSLERGPPQETQYFGPGTRLLVL.

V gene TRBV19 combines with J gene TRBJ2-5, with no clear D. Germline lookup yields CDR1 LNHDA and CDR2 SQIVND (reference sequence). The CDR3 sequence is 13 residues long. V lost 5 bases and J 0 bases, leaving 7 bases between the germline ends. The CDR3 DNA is TGTGCCAGTAGTCAAGTAGACCAAGAGACCCAGTACTTC. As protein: CASSQVDQETQYF.

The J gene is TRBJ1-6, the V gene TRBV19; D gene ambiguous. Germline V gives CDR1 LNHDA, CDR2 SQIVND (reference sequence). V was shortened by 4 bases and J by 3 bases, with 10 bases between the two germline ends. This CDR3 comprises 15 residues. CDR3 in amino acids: CASSTTDNYNSPLHF. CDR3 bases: TGTGCCAGTAGTACAACAGACAACTATAATTCACCCCTCCACTTT.

In DNA form, the CDR3 reads TGTGCCAGCAGCCCATCGGAGGGCGGAGGCTACACCTTC. Protein product: CASSPSEGGGYTF. The rearrangement links TRBV14 to TRBJ1-2, with D uncertain. This CDR3 contains 13 residues. Germline CDR1 and CDR2: SGHDN and FVKESK. Trimming removed 4 bases at V and 8 bases at J, with 14 bases between.